The subject of this entry is one TCR beta chain. V was shortened by 8 bases and J by 1 base, with 11 bases between the two germline ends. The CDR3 sequence is 13 residues long. Per germline, CDR1 MNHEY and CDR2 SVGAGI. In the authors' workflow: Nucleated cell counts were estimated from reference gene primer amplification. Produced via immunoSEQ multiplex PCR; TCRdb's table is partial and in-frame only. Clonal size and the V and J genes are those of that table, whereas D and trimming came from the DNA. The table has more than 300,000 clones, approximately 90% seen once. This entry belongs to a study of blood T cell repertoires in COVID-19. In assigning cohorts, the study relied on participant-reported clinical history.

This receptor was identified in a woman aged 25 to 39 who had recovered from COVID-19. The gene calls are TRBV6-5 and TRBJ1-1; D uncertain. The sequenced sample was PBMCs or T cells enriched from blood (not recorded which). DNA for the CDR3: TGTGCCAGCTCTATGGTCGAGAACACTGAAGCTTTCTTT. Protein product: CASSMVENTEAFF.